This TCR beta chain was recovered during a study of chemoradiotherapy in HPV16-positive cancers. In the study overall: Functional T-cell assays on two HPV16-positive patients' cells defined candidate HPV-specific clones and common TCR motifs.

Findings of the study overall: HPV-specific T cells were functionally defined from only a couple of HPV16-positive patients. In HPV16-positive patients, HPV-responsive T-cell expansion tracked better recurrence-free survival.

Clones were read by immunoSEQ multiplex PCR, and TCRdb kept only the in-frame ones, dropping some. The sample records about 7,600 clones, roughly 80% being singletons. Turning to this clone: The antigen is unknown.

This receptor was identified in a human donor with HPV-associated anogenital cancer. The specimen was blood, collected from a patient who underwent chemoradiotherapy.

CDR3 DNA sequence: TGTGCCAGCAGCTTATCAGGGGGCGGGAATGAGCAGTTCTTC. Amino acid sequence: CASSLSGGGNEQFF. The chain has TRBV7-3 and TRBJ2-1; 8 bases are shared with TRBD1. The CDR3 covers 14 residues. Germline values: CDR1 SGHTA, CDR2 FQGTGA. With V trimmed by 2 bases and J by 7 bases, 4 bases remained unmatched.